The clone carrying this T cell receptor beta chain has only a few counts. The antigen is unknown. Healthy Caucasian individuals from Russia aged about 6 to 90 served as donors. Total RNA was isolated from each sample in quantities of at least 5 micrograms. The data were taken from a study of blood T cells in healthy people across ages. Then a second PCR, running roughly 7 to 11 cycles, was carried out with a sample-barcoded 5' primer and a J-beta primer mix. A template-switch adaptor containing 12 random nucleotides labeled each cDNA molecule. In TCRdb, the 5' RACE reads were re-called with MiXCR into one record per CDR3 protein. In the table there are about 1,600,000 distinct CDR3 sequences, roughly 40% of which are singletons. Regarding the study as a whole: Shifts in expanded clonotypes may have been confounded by donor CMV status, which was unknown.

V shed 1 base, J shed 6 bases, and the junction held 3 bases outside the gene matches. Germline V gene lookup returns CDR1 MGHDK and CDR2 SYGVNS. The CDR3 has 14 residues. This clonotype originated in a woman between 18 and 29 years old in good health. Sample: blood. V gene TRBV25-1 combines with J gene TRBJ2-1, with 7 bases identical to TRBD2. The CDR3 DNA reads TGTGCCAGCAGTGAATGGGGGGGAGCCAATGAGCAGTTCTTC. This translates into CASSEWGGANEQFF. The full variable domain, in which reference TRBV25-1 and TRBJ2-1 provide the parts outside the CDR3, is EADIYQTPRYLVIGTGKKITLECSQTMGHDKMYWYQQDPGMELHLIHYSYGVNSTEKGDLSSESTVSRIRTEHFPLTLESARPSHTSQYLCASSEWGGANEQFFGPGTRLTVL.